The present T cell receptor beta chain was sequenced within a study of neoadjuvant nivolumab and ipilimumab in lung cancer. Study-level findings and limits: A small number of samples were TCR sequenced. From pretherapy to surgery, tumor richness and clonality rose with dual therapy. TCR clonality did not significantly correlate with pathologic tumor regression.

Using immunoSEQ multiplex PCR, the repertoire was profiled, and TCRdb retains in-frame clones only, with some absent. The sample includes 30,000 to 35,000 clones, roughly 90% of them seen just once. The CDR3 sequence is 15 residues long. Germline V lookup: CDR1 SGHNT, CDR2 YENEEA. V was clipped by 5 bases and J by 4 bases, with 14 bases between them. Remarks on this clone: Its cognate antigen is unknown.

The starting material was peripheral blood, obtained after neoadjuvant nivolumab, alone or with ipilimumab, at or shortly before surgery. This chain uses TRBV11-3 with TRBJ2-2; weak D call: TRBD1 (6 bases). This TCR derives from an adult with non-small cell lung cancer. The CDR3: CASSPMGQSTGELFF. Here the CDR3 DNA reads TGTGCCAGCAGCCCTATGGGACAATCCACCGGGGAGCTGTTTTTT. The full variable domain, rest sourced from reference TRBV11-3 and TRBJ2-2, is EAGVVQSPRYKIIEKKQPVAFWCNPISGHNTLYWYLQNLGQGPELLIRYENEEAVDDSQLPKDRFSAERLKGVDSTLKIQPAELGDSAVYLCASSPMGQSTGELFFGEGSRLTVL.